The source of this T cell receptor (beta chain) is a study of CDR3 diversity in severe acne. TCRdb independently ran MiXCR on the PCR reads; one entry per CDR3 protein. The table includes 97,000 or so distinct CDR3 sequences, 51% detected once. The V segment lost 5 bases and the J segment 5 bases; nucleotides outside the gene matches: 9. The CDR3 totals 16 residues. Germline-derived CDR1 and CDR2 are SGHVS and FNYEAQ. The sample comprised blood. The clonotype comes from a male donor with acne. This chain uses TRBV7-6 with TRBJ2-5; 12 bases map to TRBD2. CDR3: CASSTGLAGLQETQYF. CDR3 in DNA: TGTGCCAGCAGCACCGGACTAGCGGGGCTGCAGGAGACCCAGTACTTC.